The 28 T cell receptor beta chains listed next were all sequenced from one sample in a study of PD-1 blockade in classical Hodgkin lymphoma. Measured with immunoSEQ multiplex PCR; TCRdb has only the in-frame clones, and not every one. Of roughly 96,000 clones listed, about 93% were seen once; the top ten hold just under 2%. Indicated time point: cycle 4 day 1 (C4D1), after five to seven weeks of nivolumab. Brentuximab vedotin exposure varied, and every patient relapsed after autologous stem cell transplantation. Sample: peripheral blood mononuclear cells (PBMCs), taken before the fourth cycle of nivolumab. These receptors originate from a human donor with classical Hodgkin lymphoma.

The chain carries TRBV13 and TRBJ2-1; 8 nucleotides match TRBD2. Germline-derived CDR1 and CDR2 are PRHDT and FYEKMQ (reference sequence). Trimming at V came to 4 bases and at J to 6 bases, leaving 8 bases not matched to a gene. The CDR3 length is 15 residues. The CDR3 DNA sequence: TGTGCCAGCAGCTCACCGGGACTAGGTGTCAATGAGCAGTTCTTC. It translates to CASSSPGLGVNEQFF.

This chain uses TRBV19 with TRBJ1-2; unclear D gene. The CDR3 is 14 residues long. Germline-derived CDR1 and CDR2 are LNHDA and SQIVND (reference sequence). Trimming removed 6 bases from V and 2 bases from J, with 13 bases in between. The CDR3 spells CASRLGSTNYGYTF. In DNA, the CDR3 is TGTGCCAGTAGACTGGGCAGTACAAACTATGGCTACACCTTC.

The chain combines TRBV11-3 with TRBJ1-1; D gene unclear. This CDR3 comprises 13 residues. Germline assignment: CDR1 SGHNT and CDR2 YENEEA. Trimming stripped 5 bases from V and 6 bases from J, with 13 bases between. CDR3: CASSAAIGAEAFF. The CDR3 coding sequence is TGTGCCAGCAGCGCCGCCATCGGGGCTGAAGCTTTCTTT.

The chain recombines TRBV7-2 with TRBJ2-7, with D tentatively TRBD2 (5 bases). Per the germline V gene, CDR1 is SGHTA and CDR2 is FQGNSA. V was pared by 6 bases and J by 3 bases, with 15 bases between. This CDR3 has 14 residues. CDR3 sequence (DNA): TGTGCCAGCAGTTCACACGGGGTAAACTACGAGCAGTACTTC. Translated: CASSSHGVNYEQYF.

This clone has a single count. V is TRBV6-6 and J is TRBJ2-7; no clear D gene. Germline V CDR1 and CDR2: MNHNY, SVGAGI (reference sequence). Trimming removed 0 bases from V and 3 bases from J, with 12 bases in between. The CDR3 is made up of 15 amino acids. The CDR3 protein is CASSYSGQILYEQYF. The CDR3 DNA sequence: TGTGCCAGCAGTTACTCCGGGCAGATACTCTACGAGCAGTACTTC.

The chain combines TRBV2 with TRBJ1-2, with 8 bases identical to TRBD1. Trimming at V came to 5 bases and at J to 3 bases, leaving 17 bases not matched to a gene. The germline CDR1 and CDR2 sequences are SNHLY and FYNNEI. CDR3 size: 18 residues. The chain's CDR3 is CASSRGGQGNIADYGYTF. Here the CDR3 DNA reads TGTGCCAGCAGTCGAGGTGGACAGGGTAATATAGCGGACTATGGCTACACCTTC. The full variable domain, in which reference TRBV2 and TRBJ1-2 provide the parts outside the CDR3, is EPEVTQTPSHQVTQMGQEVILRCVPISNHLYFYWYRQILGQKVEFLVSFYNNEISEKSEIFDDQFSVERPDGSNFTLKIRSTKLEDSAMYFCASSRGGQGNIADYGYTFGSGTRLTVV.

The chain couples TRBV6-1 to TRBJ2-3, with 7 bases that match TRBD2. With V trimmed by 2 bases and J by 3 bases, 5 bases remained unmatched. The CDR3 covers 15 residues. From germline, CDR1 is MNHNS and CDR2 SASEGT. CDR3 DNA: TGTGCCAGCAGTGAACCAGCGGGAAATACAGATACGCAGTATTTT. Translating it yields CASSEPAGNTDTQYF.

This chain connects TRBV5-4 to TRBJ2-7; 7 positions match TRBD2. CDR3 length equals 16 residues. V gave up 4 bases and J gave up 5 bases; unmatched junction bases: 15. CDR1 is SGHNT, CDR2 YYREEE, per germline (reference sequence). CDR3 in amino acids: CASSPNYLAERNEQYF. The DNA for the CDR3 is TGTGCCAGCAGCCCGAATTACCTAGCGGAGAGGAACGAGCAGTACTTC.

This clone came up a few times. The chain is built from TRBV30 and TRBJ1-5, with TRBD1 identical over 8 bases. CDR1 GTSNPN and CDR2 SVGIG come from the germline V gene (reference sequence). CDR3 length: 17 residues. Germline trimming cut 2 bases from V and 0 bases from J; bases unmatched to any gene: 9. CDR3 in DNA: TGTGCCTGGAGTTCAGGGACAGGACTTCTTAGCAATCAGCCCCAGCATTTT. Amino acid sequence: CAWSSGTGLLSNQPQHF.

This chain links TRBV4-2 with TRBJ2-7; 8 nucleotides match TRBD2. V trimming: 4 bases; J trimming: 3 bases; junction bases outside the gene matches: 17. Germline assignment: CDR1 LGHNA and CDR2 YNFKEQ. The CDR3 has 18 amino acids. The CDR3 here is CASSPHRVAGPNLYEQYF. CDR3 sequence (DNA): TGTGCCAGCAGCCCGCATCGGGTAGCGGGACCGAACCTCTACGAGCAGTACTTC.

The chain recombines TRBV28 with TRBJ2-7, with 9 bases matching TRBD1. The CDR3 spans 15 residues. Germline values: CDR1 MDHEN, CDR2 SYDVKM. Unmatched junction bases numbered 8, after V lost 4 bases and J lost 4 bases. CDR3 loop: CASSSSGTGFYEQYF. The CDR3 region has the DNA TGTGCCAGCAGTTCCTCAGGGACAGGGTTTTACGAGCAGTACTTC.

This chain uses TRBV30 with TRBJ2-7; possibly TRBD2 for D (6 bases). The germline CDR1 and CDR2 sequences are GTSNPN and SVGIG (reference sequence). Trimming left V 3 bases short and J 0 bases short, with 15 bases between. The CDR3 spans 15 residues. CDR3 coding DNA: TGTGCCTGGAGCTATAGCAGGACTAACTCCTACGAGCAGTACTTC. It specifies CAWSYSRTNSYEQYF.

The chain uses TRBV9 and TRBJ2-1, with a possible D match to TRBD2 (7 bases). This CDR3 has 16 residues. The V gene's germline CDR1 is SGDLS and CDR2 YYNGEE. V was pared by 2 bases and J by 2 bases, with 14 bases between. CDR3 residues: CASSVRRGGTYNEQFF. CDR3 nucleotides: TGTGCCAGCAGCGTCCGAAGGGGGGGGACCTACAATGAGCAGTTCTTC.

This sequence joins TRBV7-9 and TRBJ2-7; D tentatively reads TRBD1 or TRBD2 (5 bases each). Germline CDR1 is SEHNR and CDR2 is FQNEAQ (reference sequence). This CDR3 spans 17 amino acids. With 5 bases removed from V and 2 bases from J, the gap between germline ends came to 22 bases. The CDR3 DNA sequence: TGTGCCAGCAGCCCCGAGGGCCAGGGAAGTGGGACCTACGAGCAGTACTTC. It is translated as CASSPEGQGSGTYEQYF.

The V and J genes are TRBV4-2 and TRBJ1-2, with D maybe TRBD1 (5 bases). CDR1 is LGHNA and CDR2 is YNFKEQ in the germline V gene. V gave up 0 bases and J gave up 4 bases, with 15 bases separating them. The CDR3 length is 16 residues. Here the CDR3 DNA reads TGTGCCAGCAGCCAAGATCCGGGGACTGAATCCTATGGCTACACCTTC. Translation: CASSQDPGTESYGYTF.

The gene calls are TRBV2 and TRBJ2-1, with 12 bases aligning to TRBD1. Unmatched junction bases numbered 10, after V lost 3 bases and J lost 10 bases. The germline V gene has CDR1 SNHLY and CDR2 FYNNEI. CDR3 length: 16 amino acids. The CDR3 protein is CASSESGTGGAGEQFF. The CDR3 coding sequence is TGTGCCAGCAGTGAGTCCGGGACAGGGGGCGCAGGCGAGCAGTTCTTC. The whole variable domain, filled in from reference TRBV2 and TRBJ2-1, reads EPEVTQTPSHQVTQMGQEVILRCVPISNHLYFYWYRQILGQKVEFLVSFYNNEISEKSEIFDDQFSVERPDGSNFTLKIRSTKLEDSAMYFCASSESGTGGAGEQFFGPGTRLTVL.

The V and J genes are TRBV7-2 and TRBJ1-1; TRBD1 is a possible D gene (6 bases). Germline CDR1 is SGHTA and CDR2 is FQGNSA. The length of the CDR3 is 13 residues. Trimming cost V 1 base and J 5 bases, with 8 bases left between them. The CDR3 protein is CASSLEGGTEAFF. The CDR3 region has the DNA TGTGCCAGCAGCTTAGAGGGGGGAACTGAAGCTTTCTTT.

The CDR3 DNA is TGTGCCAGCAGCTTCAAGCGGGAGATTAGGACAGATACGCAGTATTTT. Protein: CASSFKREIRTDTQYF. This chain joins TRBV5-4 and TRBJ2-3; 8 bases line up with TRBD2. The CDR3 runs to 16 residues. The V and J ends lost 2 bases and 3 bases, in that order; junction bases with no gene match: 8. Germline loops: CDR1 SGHNT, CDR2 YYREEE (reference sequence).

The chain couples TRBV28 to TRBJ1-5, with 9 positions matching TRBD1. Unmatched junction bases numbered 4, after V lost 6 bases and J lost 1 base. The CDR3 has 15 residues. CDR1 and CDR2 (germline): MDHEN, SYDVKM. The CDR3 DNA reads TGTGCCAGCAGCCTAGGGACAGGGAGCAATCAGCCCCAGCATTTT. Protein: CASSLGTGSNQPQHF.

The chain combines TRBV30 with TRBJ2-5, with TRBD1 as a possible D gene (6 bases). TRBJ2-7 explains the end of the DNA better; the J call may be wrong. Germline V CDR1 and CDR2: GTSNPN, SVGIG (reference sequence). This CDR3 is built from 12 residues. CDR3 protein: CAWSGGQYEQYF. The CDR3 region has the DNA TGTGCCTGGAGTGGAGGACAGTACGAGCAGTACTTC.

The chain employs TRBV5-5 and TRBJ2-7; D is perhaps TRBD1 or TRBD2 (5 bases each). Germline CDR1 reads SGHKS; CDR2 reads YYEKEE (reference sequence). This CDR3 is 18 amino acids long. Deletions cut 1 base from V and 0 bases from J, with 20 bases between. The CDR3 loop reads CASSLYGQGRLPSYEQYF. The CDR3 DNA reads TGTGCCAGCAGCTTGTACGGGCAGGGACGGCTCCCCTCCTACGAGCAGTACTTC.

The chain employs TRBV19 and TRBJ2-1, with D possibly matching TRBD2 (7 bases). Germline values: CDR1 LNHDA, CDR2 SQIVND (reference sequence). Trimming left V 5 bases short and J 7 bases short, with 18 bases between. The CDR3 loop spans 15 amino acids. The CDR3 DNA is TGTGCCAGTAGTCTCAGGGAGGGGGTATTGAATGAGCAGTTCTTC. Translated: CASSLREGVLNEQFF.

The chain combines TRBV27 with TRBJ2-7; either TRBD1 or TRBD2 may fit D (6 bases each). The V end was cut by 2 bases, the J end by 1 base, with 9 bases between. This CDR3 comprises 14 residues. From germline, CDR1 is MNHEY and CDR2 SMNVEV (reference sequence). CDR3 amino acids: CASSLGGPSYEQYF. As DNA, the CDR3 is TGTGCCAGCAGTTTAGGGGGGCCTTCCTACGAGCAGTACTTC.

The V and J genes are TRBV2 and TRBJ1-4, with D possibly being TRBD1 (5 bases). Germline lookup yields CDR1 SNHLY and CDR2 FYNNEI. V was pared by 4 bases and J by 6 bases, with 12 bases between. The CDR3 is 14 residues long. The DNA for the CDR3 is TGTGCCAGCAGTGGCCGGGGGAGGGATGAAAAACTGTTTTTT. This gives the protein CASSGRGRDEKLFF. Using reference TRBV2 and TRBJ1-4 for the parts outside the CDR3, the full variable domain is EPEVTQTPSHQVTQMGQEVILRCVPISNHLYFYWYRQILGQKVEFLVSFYNNEISEKSEIFDDQFSVERPDGSNFTLKIRSTKLEDSAMYFCASSGRGRDEKLFFGSGTQLSVL.

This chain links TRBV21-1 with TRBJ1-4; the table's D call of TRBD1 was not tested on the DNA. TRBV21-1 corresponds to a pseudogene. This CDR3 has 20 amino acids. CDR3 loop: CASSKVVAVEGQGANEKLFF. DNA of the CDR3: TGTGCCAGCAGCAAAGTCGTGGCAGTCGAAGGACAGGGGGCTAATGAAAAACTGTTTTTT.

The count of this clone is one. CDR3 DNA: TGTGCCAGTAGTCTACCCAGAGGCGGAGGCCTGTGGTATGGCTACACCTTC. Protein: CASSLPRGGGLWYGYTF. The J gene is TRBJ1-2, the V gene TRBV19; no reliable D call. The germline gives CDR1 LNHDA, CDR2 SQIVND (reference sequence). Deletions cut 5 bases from V and 5 bases from J, with 24 bases between. This CDR3 comprises 17 residues.

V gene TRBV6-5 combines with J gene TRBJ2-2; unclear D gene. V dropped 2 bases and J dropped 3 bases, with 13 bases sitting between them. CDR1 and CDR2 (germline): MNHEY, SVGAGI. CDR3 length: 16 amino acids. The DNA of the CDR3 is TGTGCCAGCAGTTACGTGGCCTCAACCTACACCGGGGAGCTGTTTTTT. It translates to CASSYVASTYTGELFF.

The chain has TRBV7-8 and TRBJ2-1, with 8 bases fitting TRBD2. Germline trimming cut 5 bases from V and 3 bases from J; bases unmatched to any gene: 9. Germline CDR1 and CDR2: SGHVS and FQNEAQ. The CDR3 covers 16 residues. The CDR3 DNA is TGTGCCAGCAGCCGCGGGCGGGAGGCGTACTACAATGAGCAGTTCTTC. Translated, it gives CASSRGREAYYNEQFF.